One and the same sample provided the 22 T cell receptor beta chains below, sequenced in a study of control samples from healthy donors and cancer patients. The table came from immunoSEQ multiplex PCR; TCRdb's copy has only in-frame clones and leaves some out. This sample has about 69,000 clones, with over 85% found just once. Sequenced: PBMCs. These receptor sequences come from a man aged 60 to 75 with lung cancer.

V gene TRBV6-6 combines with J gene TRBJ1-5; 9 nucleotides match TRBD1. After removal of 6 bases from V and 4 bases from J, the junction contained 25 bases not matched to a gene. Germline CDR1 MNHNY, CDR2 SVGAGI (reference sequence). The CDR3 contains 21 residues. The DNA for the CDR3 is TGTGCCAGCAGCCTAAGAACAGGGGGCTCTCCTCGGGGTGTCCAAAATCAGCCCCAGCATTTT. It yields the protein CASSLRTGGSPRGVQNQPQHF.

Here the CDR3 DNA reads TGCGCCAGCACATTGGACAGGGGGAACTATGGCTACACCTTC. This codes for CASTLDRGNYGYTF. The chain carries TRBV5-1 and TRBJ1-2, with 10 bases identical to TRBD1. The length of the CDR3 is 14 residues. Germline V gives CDR1 SGHRS, CDR2 YFSETQ. The ends lost 6 bases at V and 2 bases at J; junction bases unmatched: 4.

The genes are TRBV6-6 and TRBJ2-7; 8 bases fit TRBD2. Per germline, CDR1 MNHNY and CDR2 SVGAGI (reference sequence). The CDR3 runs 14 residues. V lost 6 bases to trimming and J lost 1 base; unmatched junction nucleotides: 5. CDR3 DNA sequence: TGTGCCAGCAGAAGAGCGGGGGAGTCCTACGAGCAGTACGTC. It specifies CASRRAGESYEQYV.

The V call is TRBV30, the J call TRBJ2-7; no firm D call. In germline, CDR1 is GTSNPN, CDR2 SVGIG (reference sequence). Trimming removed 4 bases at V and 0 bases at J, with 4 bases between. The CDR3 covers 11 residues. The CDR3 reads CAWTLSYEQYF. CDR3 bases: TGTGCCTGGACGCTCTCCTACGAGCAGTACTTC.

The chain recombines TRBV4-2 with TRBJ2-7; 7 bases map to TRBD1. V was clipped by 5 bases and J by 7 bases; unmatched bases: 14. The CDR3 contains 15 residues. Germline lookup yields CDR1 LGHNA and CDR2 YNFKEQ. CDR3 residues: CASSVRTGVWGEQYF. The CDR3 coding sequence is TGTGCCAGCAGCGTCCGGACAGGCGTTTGGGGGGAGCAGTACTTC.

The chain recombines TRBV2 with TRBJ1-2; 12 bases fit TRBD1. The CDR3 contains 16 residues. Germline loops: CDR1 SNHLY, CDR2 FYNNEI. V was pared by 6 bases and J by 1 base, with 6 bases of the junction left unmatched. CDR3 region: CASRRDRGPGNYGYTF. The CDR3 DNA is TGTGCCAGCAGACGGGACAGGGGGCCGGGTAACTATGGCTACACCTTC.

The CDR3 DNA is TGCGCCAGCAGCTTGGGGGGGACAGGGGGCTCTGGCTACACCTTC. Encoded protein: CASSLGGTGGSGYTF. The J gene is TRBJ1-2, the V gene TRBV5-1; 12 bases fit TRBD1. This CDR3 is 15 amino acids long. Germline CDR1 and CDR2: SGHRS and YFSETQ. V lost 0 bases and J lost 7; bases outside the gene matches: 4.

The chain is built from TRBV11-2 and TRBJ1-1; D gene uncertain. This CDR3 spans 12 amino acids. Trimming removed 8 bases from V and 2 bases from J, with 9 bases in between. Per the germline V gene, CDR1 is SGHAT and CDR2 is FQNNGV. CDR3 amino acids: CASQDLNTEAFF. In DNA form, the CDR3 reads TGTGCCAGCCAGGATTTAAACACTGAAGCTTTCTTT.

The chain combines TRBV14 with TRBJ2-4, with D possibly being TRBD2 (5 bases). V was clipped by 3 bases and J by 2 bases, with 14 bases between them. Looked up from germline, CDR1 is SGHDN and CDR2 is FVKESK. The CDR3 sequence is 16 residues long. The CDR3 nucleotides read TGTGCCAGCAGCCAGAGGGATCCGGGCCCCAAAAACATTCAGTACTTC. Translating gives CASSQRDPGPKNIQYF.

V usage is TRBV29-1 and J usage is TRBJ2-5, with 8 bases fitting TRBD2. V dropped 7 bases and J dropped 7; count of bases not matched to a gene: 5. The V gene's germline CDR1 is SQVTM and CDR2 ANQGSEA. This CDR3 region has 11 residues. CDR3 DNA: TGCAGCGACGGGACTAGAGCGACCCAGTACTTC. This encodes CSDGTRATQYF.

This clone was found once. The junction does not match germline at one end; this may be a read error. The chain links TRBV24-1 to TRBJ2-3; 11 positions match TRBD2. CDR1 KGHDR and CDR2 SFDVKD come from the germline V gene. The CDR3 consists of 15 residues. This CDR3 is CATSDLTSGGHTQYF. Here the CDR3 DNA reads TGTGCCACCAGCGATTTAACTAGCGGGGGACATACGCAGTATTTT.

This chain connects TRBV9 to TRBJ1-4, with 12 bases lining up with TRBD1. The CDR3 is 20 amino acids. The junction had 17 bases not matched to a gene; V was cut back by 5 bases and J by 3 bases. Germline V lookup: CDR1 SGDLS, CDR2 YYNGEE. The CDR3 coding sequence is TGTGCCAGCAGAGAGACGCCGCGGGACAGGGGGCGGTCCGCTAATGAAAAACTGTTTTTT. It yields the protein CASRETPRDRGRSANEKLFF.

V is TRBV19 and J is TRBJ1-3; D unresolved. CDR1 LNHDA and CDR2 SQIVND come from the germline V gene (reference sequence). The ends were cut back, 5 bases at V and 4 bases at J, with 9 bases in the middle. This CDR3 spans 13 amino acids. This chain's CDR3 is CASSLSTGNTIYF. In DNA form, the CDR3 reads TGTGCCAGTAGTCTCTCGACCGGAAACACCATATATTTT.

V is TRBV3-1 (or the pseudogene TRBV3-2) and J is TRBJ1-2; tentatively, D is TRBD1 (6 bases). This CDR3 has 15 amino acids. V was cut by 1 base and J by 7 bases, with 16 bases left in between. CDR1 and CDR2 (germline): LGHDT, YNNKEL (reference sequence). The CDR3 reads CASSQVEWGGGGYTF. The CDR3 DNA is TGTGCCAGCAGCCAAGTTGAGTGGGGGGGCGGTGGCTACACCTTC.

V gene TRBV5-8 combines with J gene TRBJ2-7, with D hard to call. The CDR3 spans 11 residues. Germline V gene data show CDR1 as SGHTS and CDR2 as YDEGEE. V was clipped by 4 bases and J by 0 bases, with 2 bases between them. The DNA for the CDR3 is TGTGCCAGCAGCAACTCCTACGAGCAGTACGTC. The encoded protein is CASSNSYEQYV.

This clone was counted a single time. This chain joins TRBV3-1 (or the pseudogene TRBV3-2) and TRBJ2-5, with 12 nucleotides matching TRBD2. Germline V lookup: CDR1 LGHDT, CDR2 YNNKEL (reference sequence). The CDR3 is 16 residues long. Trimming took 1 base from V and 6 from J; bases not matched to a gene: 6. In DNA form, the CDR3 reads TGTGCCAGCAGCCAAGTCGGGACTAGCGGGTCACAGACCCAGTACTTC. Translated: CASSQVGTSGSQTQYF.

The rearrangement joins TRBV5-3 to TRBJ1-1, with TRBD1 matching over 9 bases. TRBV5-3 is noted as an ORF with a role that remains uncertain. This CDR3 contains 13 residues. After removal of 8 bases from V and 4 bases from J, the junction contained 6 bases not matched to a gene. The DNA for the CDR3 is TGTGCCAGGGGGGACAGGGTGGGCACTGAAGCTTTCTTT. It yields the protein CARGDRVGTEAFF.

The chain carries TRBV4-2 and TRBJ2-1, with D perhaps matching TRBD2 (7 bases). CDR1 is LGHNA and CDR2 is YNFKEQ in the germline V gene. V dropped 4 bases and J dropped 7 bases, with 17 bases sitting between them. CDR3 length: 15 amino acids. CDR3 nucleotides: TGTGCCAGCAGCCGAGGGGGGGCCCAGTCAAATGAGCAGTTCTTC. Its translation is CASSRGGAQSNEQFF.

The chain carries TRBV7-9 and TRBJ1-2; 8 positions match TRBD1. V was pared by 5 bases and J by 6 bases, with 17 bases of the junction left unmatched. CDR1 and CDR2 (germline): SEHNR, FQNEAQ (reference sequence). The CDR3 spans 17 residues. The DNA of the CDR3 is TGTGCCAGCAGCCCCCTAACCGGACAGGGCGGTCCCCATGGCTACACCTTC. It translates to CASSPLTGQGGPHGYTF. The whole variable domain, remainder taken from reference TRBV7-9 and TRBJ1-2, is DTGVSQNPRHKITKRGQNVTFRCDPISEHNRLYWYRQTLGQGPEFLTYFQNEAQLEKSRLLSDRFSAERPKGSFSTLEIQRTEQGDSAMYLCASSPLTGQGGPHGYTFGSGTRLTVV.

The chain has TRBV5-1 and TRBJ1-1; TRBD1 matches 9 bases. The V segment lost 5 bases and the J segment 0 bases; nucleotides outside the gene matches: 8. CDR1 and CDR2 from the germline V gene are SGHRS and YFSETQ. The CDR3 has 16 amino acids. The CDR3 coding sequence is TGCGCCAGCAGTCTACAGGGGGCAGATGTGAACACTGAAGCTTTCTTT. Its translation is CASSLQGADVNTEAFF.

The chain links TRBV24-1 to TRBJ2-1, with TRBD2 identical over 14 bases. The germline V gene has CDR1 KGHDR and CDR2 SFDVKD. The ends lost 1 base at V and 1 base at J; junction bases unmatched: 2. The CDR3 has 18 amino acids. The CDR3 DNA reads TGTGCCACCAGTGATTTTGGACTAGCGGGGGGATCCTACAATGAGCAGTTCTTC. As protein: CATSDFGLAGGSYNEQFF.

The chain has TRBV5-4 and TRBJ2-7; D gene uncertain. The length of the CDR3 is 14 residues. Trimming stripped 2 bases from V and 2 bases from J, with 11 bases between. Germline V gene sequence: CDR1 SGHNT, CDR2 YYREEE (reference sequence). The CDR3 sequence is CASSFYRGPYEQYF. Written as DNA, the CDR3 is TGTGCCAGCAGCTTCTACCGAGGCCCCTACGAGCAGTACTTC.